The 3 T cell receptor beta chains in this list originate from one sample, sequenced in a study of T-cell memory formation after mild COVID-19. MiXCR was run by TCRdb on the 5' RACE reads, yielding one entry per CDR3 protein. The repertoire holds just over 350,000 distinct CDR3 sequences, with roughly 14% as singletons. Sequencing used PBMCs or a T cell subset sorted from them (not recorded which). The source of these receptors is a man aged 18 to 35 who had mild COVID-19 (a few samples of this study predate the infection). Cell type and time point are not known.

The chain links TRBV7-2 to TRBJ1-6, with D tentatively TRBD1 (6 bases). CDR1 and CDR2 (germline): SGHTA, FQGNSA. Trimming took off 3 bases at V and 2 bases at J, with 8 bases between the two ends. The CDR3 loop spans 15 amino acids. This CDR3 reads CASSFTGPYNSPLHF. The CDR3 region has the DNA TGTGCCAGCAGCTTTACAGGGCCCTATAATTCACCCCTCCACTTT.

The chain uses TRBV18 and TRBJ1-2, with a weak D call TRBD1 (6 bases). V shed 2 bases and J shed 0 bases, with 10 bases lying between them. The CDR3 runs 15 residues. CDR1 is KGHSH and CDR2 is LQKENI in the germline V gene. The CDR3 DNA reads TGTGCCAGCTCACCAGAGGGGGGTACTAACTATGGCTACACCTTC. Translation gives CASSPEGGTNYGYTF.

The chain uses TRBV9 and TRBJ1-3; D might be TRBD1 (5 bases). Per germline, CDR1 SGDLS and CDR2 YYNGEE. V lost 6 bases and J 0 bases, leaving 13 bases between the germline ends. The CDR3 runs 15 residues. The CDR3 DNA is TGTGCCAGCACCGAGGGACCCAGCTCTGGAAACACCATATATTTT. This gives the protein CASTEGPSSGNTIYF.